Below are 29 T cell receptor beta chains sequenced from a single sample in a study of graft-versus-host responses after intestinal transplantation. Their antigens are not known. Sequencing used immunoSEQ multiplex PCR; TCRdb keeps in-frame clones, though not all of them. Counted here are approximately 68,000 clones, around 91% occurring once; the ten biggest clones make up about 4%. Here the sequenced sample was unstimulated CD8+ T cells sorted from spleen or lymph node cells, taken before transplant. These receptors originate from a human donor who was the organ donor for an intestinal transplant.

The rearrangement links TRBV4-3 to TRBJ2-1, with 7 bases lining up with TRBD2. Germline loops: CDR1 LGHNA, CDR2 YSLEER. This CDR3 is 16 amino acids long. The J segment lost 2 bases and the V segment lost 1 base, leaving 5 bases of the junction unmatched. CDR3 region: CASSQAWGGAYNEQFF. The CDR3 coding sequence is TGCGCCAGCAGCCAAGCCTGGGGGGGGGCCTACAATGAGCAGTTCTTC.

In this sample, this clone turned up once. The chain is built from TRBV27 and TRBJ2-2; the match to TRBD2 covers 8 bases. This CDR3 region has 17 residues. Germline V CDR1 and CDR2: MNHEY, SMNVEV (reference sequence). Unmatched junction bases numbered 8, after V lost 3 bases and J lost 2 bases. DNA for the CDR3: TGTGCCAGCAGTTTTCTCCCCGGGGGGGTAAACACCGGGGAGCTGTTTTTT. Its protein product is CASSFLPGGVNTGELFF.

The gene calls are TRBV7-2 and TRBJ2-7; 8 bases match TRBD1. V lost 0 bases to trimming and J lost 2 bases; unmatched junction nucleotides: 6. The CDR3 spans 16 residues. Germline values: CDR1 SGHTA, CDR2 FQGNSA. The CDR3 region is CASSLAPGGAPYEQYV. The CDR3 DNA reads TGTGCCAGCAGCTTAGCCCCAGGGGGCGCCCCCTACGAGCAGTACGTC.

This clone was found a few times. The V and J genes are TRBV10-3 and TRBJ1-5; TRBD1 matches 7 bases. Germline V gives CDR1 ENHRY, CDR2 SYGVKD. The CDR3 is 15 residues long. Trimming removed 4 bases from V and 3 bases from J; junction bases left unmatched: 6. The CDR3 coding sequence is TGTGCCATCAGTGCTGGGACAGTCCTCAATCAGCCCCAGCATTTT. Translated, it gives CAISAGTVLNQPQHF.

The rearrangement links TRBV5-1 to TRBJ1-3; 7 bases match TRBD1. The CDR3 loop spans 14 amino acids. V lost 4 bases, J lost 2 bases, and 3 bases stayed unmatched. CDR1 SGHRS and CDR2 YFSETQ come from the germline V gene. CDR3: CASSSDRAGNTIYF. The CDR3 DNA is TGCGCCAGCAGCAGCGACAGGGCTGGAAACACCATATATTTT.

The V call is TRBV11-2, the J call TRBJ1-2, with 7 bases matching TRBD1. After removal of 0 bases from V and 1 base from J, the junction contained 2 bases not matched to a gene. There are 15 residues in the CDR3. Germline CDR1 reads SGHAT; CDR2 reads FQNNGV. The CDR3 sequence: CASSLEGQINYGYTF. The CDR3 bases are TGTGCCAGCAGCTTAGAGGGACAGATTAACTATGGCTACACCTTC.

The J gene is TRBJ2-1, the V gene TRBV29-1; 9 bases fit TRBD1. Germline V gene sequence: CDR1 SQVTM, CDR2 ANQGSEA. V dropped 4 bases and J dropped 7; count of bases not matched to a gene: 8. The CDR3 contains 14 residues. CDR3 sequence (DNA): TGCAGCGTTGTCGGGACAGGGCCGCCTAATGAGCAGTTCTTC. Residues: CSVVGTGPPNEQFF.

The chain joins TRBV6-1 to TRBJ2-3; a weak D match, TRBD2 (6 bases). Germline V gene lookup returns CDR1 MNHNS and CDR2 SASEGT. The germline V and J ends were trimmed by 4 bases and 2 bases, with 16 bases remaining between them. This CDR3 comprises 16 residues. The CDR3, as DNA: TGTGCCAGCAGTGGGGATGGGCGGGGATTCACAGATACGCAGTATTTT. Amino acids: CASSGDGRGFTDTQYF.

The genes are TRBV2 and TRBJ1-2; TRBD1 agrees at 8 bases. This CDR3 comprises 14 residues. Germline V gene lookup returns CDR1 SNHLY and CDR2 FYNNEI. Losses at the gene ends were 6 bases for V and 5 bases for J; bases not matched to a gene: 8. In DNA, the CDR3 is TGTGCCAGCAGAGTCTACAGGGGGGTTTATGGCTACACCTTC. As protein: CASRVYRGVYGYTF.

CDR3 sequence reads: CASSFHRDEQYV. The CDR3 DNA sequence: TGTGCCAGCAGCTTCCACAGGGACGAGCAGTACGTC. The genes are TRBV11-2 and TRBJ2-7; TRBD1 is a possible D gene (6 bases). Looked up from germline, CDR1 is SGHAT and CDR2 is FQNNGV. The V end lost 3 bases, the J end lost 5 bases, and 8 bases lay between the germline ends. The CDR3 totals 12 residues.

The chain links TRBV6-5 to TRBJ1-1, with no clear D. The CDR3 contains 13 residues. Germline V gives CDR1 MNHEY, CDR2 SVGAGI. The germline V and J ends were trimmed by 0 bases and 7 bases, with 9 bases remaining between them. CDR3 amino acids: CASSYSANLEAFF. In DNA, the CDR3 is TGTGCCAGCAGTTACTCAGCGAACCTTGAAGCTTTCTTT.

The V and J genes are TRBV5-1 and TRBJ2-2, with D possibly TRBD2 on 6 matching bases. The germline CDR1 and CDR2 sequences are SGHRS and YFSETQ. The length of the CDR3 is 14 residues. V was cut by 0 bases and J by 6 bases, with 9 bases left in between. Here the CDR3 DNA reads TGCGCCAGCAGCTTGGGGGGGGATGCCGGGGAGCTGTTTTTT. This sequence encodes CASSLGGDAGELFF.

This clone occurred once. The V call is TRBV6-5, the J call TRBJ2-5; 8 bases are shared with TRBD2. Germline loops: CDR1 MNHEY, CDR2 SVGAGI. After removal of 6 bases from V and 1 base from J, the junction contained 7 bases not matched to a gene. This CDR3 spans 15 amino acids. CDR3 nucleotides: TGTGCCAGCAGCATAGCGGGGCGACCCCAAGAGACCCAGTACTTC. Amino acids: CASSIAGRPQETQYF.

The gene calls are TRBV6-5 and TRBJ1-2; 7 bases are a match to TRBD1. Trimming took 6 bases from V and 4 from J; bases not matched to a gene: 8. The CDR3 is made up of 14 amino acids. Germline CDR1 MNHEY, CDR2 SVGAGI. This chain's CDR3 is CASRPDRALYGYTF. CDR3 nucleotide sequence: TGTGCCAGCAGACCAGACAGGGCACTCTATGGCTACACCTTC.

This rearrangement joins TRBV9 to TRBJ1-2; D unclear. From germline, CDR1 is SGDLS and CDR2 YYNGEE. The V gene lost 3 bases and the J gene lost 4 bases, with 19 bases spanning the gap. This CDR3 is 16 amino acids long. The CDR3 DNA sequence: TGTGCCAGCAGCGAGACCTACTTCGAGCGATCCTATGGCTACACCTTC. Encoded protein: CASSETYFERSYGYTF.

The chain links TRBV6-5 to TRBJ2-5, with 9 nucleotides matching TRBD1. V was pared by 4 bases and J by 8 bases, with 11 bases of the junction left unmatched. This CDR3 is built from 15 residues. CDR1 and CDR2 (germline): MNHEY, SVGAGI. CDR3: CASSSGQGIPETQYF. The CDR3 DNA reads TGTGCCAGCAGTTCAGGACAGGGGATTCCGGAAACCCAGTACTTC.

This chain connects TRBV7-3 to TRBJ2-3; TRBD2 matches 12 bases. The CDR3 is 16 amino acids. The V gene end was trimmed by 5 bases and the J gene end by 6 bases; junction bases not matched to a gene: 9. Per the germline V gene, CDR1 is SGHTA and CDR2 is FQGTGA. CDR3 bases: TGTGCCAGCAGCGTAAGGGCTAGCGGGGGGGCGGATACGCAGTATTTT. Amino acids: CASSVRASGGADTQYF.

CDR3 DNA: TGTGCCAGCAGCCAGACCACCGGGGGTTACGAGCAGTACGTC. Protein: CASSQTTGGYEQYV. The chain joins TRBV14 to TRBJ2-7, with a possible D match to TRBD2 (6 bases). Germline CDR1 and CDR2: SGHDN and FVKESK. This CDR3 is 14 amino acids long. V lost 3 bases and J 4 bases, leaving 13 bases between the germline ends.

V is TRBV19 and J is TRBJ1-6; possibly TRBD1 for D (5 bases). Per the germline V gene, CDR1 is LNHDA and CDR2 is SQIVND (reference sequence). This CDR3 is built from 14 residues. V lost 6 bases to trimming and J lost 7 bases, with 13 bases between them. For the CDR3, the DNA is TGTGCCAGTAGGACGCAGGGTAGGAATTCACCCCTCCACTTT. Its protein product is CASRTQGRNSPLHF.

The chain carries TRBV5-6 and TRBJ1-1; D is unresolved. V lost 0 bases and J 1 base, leaving 4 bases between the germline ends. CDR1 is SGHDT, CDR2 YYEEEE, per germline. CDR3 length equals 13 residues. The CDR3 loop reads CASSLAGNTEAFF. Here the CDR3 DNA reads TGTGCCAGCAGCTTGGCGGGGAACACTGAAGCTTTCTTT. The whole variable domain, remainder taken from reference TRBV5-6 and TRBJ1-1, is DAGVTQSPTHLIKTRGQQVTLRCSPKSGHDTVSWYQQALGQGPQFIFQYYEEEERQRGNFPDRFSGHQFPNYSSELNVNALLLGDSALYLCASSLAGNTEAFFGQGTRLTVV.

The chain employs TRBV13 and TRBJ2-1, with TRBD2 matching over 10 bases. Germline-derived CDR1 and CDR2 are PRHDT and FYEKMQ (reference sequence). The CDR3 is 14 amino acids. V was pared by 5 bases and J by 6 bases, with 4 bases of the junction left unmatched. DNA for the CDR3: TGTGCCAGCAGCAAGCGGGGGGGCCTCAATGAGCAGTTCTTC. Amino acids: CASSKRGGLNEQFF.

The gene calls are TRBV2 and TRBJ2-1, with 7 bases fitting TRBD1. CDR3 length: 13 amino acids. With 10 bases clipped from V and 0 bases from J, the junction kept 3 bases outside the gene matches. Per germline, CDR1 SNHLY and CDR2 FYNNEI. The CDR3 here is CATQGLSYNEQFF. CDR3 nucleotides: TGTGCCACACAGGGGCTCTCCTACAATGAGCAGTTCTTC.

This clone was observed a handful of times. V is TRBV6-5 and J is TRBJ1-3; D is possibly TRBD1 (5 bases). V was trimmed by 6 bases and J by 4 bases, leaving 10 bases between them. Per the germline V gene, CDR1 is MNHEY and CDR2 is SVGAGI. The CDR3 totals 13 residues. This chain's CDR3 is CASSQGSGNTIYF. The CDR3 nucleotides are TGTGCCAGCAGCCAGGGTTCCGGAAACACCATATATTTT.

V gene TRBV27 combines with J gene TRBJ1-6; TRBD1 matches 9 bases. The CDR3 is 17 amino acids. V trimming: 5 bases; J trimming: 0 bases; junction bases outside the gene matches: 5. Per the germline V gene, CDR1 is MNHEY and CDR2 is SMNVEV (reference sequence). CDR3 protein: CASSIGQGSSYNSPLHF. The CDR3 region has the DNA TGTGCCAGCAGTATCGGACAGGGGAGCTCCTATAATTCACCCCTCCACTTT.

V is TRBV4-1 and J is TRBJ1-2; D gene uncertain. With 4 bases removed from V and 6 bases from J, the gap between germline ends came to 15 bases. The germline CDR1 and CDR2 sequences are MGHRA and YSYEKL. The CDR3 sequence is 14 residues long. The DNA for the CDR3 is TGCGCCAGCAGCCTTTGGTACATTCCGCATGGCTACACCTTC. It yields the protein CASSLWYIPHGYTF.

This clone turned up a few times. The V call is TRBV6-5, the J call TRBJ2-3; D remains ambiguous. The CDR3 runs 11 residues. V lost 6 bases to trimming and J lost 5 bases, with 6 bases between them. CDR1 and CDR2 (germline): MNHEY, SVGAGI. This chain's CDR3 is CASRSLDTQYF. The CDR3 DNA is TGTGCCAGCAGATCCCTAGATACGCAGTATTTT.

V usage is TRBV7-6 and J usage is TRBJ2-1, with 11 bases lining up with TRBD2. Germline V gives CDR1 SGHVS, CDR2 FNYEAQ. Trimming at V came to 4 bases and at J to 2 bases, leaving 4 bases not matched to a gene. This CDR3 is 16 amino acids long. The CDR3 loop reads CASSYLAGGTYNEQFF. CDR3 nucleotide sequence: TGTGCCAGCAGCTACCTAGCGGGGGGTACCTACAATGAGCAGTTCTTC.

The CDR3 DNA sequence: TGTGCCAGCAGCTTAGTCGGTGCAACTAATGAAAAACTGTTTTTT. Amino acid sequence: CASSLVGATNEKLFF. The genes are TRBV7-9 and TRBJ1-4; no firm D call. The V end was cut by 1 base, the J end by 0 bases, with 6 bases between. Looked up from germline, CDR1 is SEHNR and CDR2 is FQNEAQ (reference sequence). This CDR3 region has 15 residues.

The chain has TRBV4-1 and TRBJ1-1; TRBD1 matches 7 bases. After removal of 2 bases from V and 0 bases from J, the junction contained 3 bases not matched to a gene. The CDR3 contains 15 residues. Germline CDR1 MGHRA, CDR2 YSYEKL. The CDR3 reads CASSQRTGMNTEAFF. DNA for the CDR3: TGCGCCAGCAGCCAAAGGACAGGCATGAACACTGAAGCTTTCTTT.